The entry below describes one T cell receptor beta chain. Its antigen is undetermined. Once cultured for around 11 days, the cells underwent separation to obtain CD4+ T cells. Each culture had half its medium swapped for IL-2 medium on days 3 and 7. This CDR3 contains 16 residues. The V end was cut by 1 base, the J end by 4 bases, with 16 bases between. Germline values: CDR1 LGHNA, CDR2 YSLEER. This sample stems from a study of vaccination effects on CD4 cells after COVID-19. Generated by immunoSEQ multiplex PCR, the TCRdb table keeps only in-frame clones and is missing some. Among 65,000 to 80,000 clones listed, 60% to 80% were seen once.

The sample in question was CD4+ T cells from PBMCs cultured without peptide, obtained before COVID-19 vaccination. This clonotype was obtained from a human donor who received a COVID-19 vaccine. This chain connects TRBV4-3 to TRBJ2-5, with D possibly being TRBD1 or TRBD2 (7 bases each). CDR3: CASSQATAGGGETQYF. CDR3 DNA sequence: TGCGCCAGCAGCCAAGCAACGGCAGGGGGGGGAGAGACCCAGTACTTC.